What follows describes a single TCR beta chain. The sample belongs to a study of chemoradiotherapy in HPV16-positive cancers. CDR1 and CDR2 (germline): LNHDA, SQIVND (reference sequence). Trimming took 0 bases from V and 8 from J; bases not matched to a gene: 7. The CDR3 is made up of 16 amino acids. Assay used: immunoSEQ multiplex PCR; TCRdb lists only in-frame clones, some missing. In the table there are several thousand clones, about 80% of which are singletons. The chain recombines TRBV19 with TRBJ2-1; TRBD2 agrees at 10 bases. This TCR was recovered from a human donor with HPV-associated anogenital cancer. This specimen was collected from a patient who underwent chemoradiotherapy. CDR3 DNA sequence: TGTGCCAGTAGTATAGATCGGAGCGGGGGGGCTGATGAGCAGTTCTTC. Amino acids: CASSIDRSGGADEQFF.